These 15 T cell receptor beta chains were sequenced from one sample in a study of T cell responses to AZD1222 COVID-19 vaccine. Here immunoSEQ multiplex PCR was the method, and the copy in TCRdb shows in-frame clones only, minus some. In the table there are about 140,000 clones, around 90% of which are singletons. The specimen was peripheral blood, collected on day 0 of AZD1222 vaccination. These receptors were obtained from an adult in good health.

There are a few counts of this clone. Here the CDR3 DNA reads TGTGCCAGCAGCCAAGGTCGGTACAATGAGCAGTTCTTC. Its translation: CASSQGRYNEQFF. The rearrangement joins TRBV3-1 (or the pseudogene TRBV3-2) to TRBJ2-1; no clear D. This CDR3 contains 13 residues. V gave up 1 base and J gave up 4 bases, with 5 bases separating them. CDR1 is LGHDT, CDR2 YNNKEL, per germline (reference sequence).

This chain connects TRBV9 to TRBJ2-1; D is perhaps TRBD1 (5 bases). Per germline, CDR1 SGDLS and CDR2 YYNGEE. Trimming shortened V by 0 bases and J by 10 bases, and 11 bases separated the two germline ends. CDR3 length: 13 residues. CDR3 DNA: TGTGCCAGCAGCGTAGTCAGGGTACGCGAGCAGTTCTTC. The encoded protein is CASSVVRVREQFF.

The chain couples TRBV6-5 to TRBJ1-2, with TRBD1 as a possible D gene (5 bases). Germline lookup yields CDR1 MNHEY and CDR2 SVGAGI. This CDR3 region has 15 residues. Trimming stripped 7 bases from V and 2 bases from J, with 17 bases between. In nucleotides, the CDR3 is TGTGCCAGCACTCCGAGCCAGGGAGCCAACTATGGCTACACCTTC. Translating gives CASTPSQGANYGYTF.

This chain links TRBV4-2 with TRBJ2-1, with 12 bases aligning to TRBD2. This CDR3 region has 14 residues. With V trimmed by 4 bases and J by 8 bases, 3 bases remained unmatched. Germline V CDR1 and CDR2: LGHNA, YNFKEQ. CDR3 in DNA: TGTGCCAGCAGCCTGGGACTAGCGGGCGATGAGCAGTTCTTC. Translated, it gives CASSLGLAGDEQFF.

The chain recombines TRBV19 with TRBJ1-3, with 7 bases matching TRBD1. Germline-derived CDR1 and CDR2 are LNHDA and SQIVND (reference sequence). The CDR3 length is 14 residues. V dropped 6 bases and J dropped 6; count of bases not matched to a gene: 8. CDR3 sequence (DNA): TGTGCCAGTAGGACCCAGGGGGGCCAAAACACCATATATTTT. This encodes CASRTQGGQNTIYF. The complete variable domain, with remaining parts taken from reference TRBV19 and TRBJ1-3, reads DGGITQSPKYLFRKEGQNVTLSCEQNLNHDAMYWYRQDPGQGLRLIYYSQIVNDFQKGDIAEGYSVSREKKESFPLTVTSAQKNPTAFYLCASRTQGGQNTIYFGEGSWLTVV.

J is TRBJ2-2 and V is TRBV18, with D hard to call. V was clipped by 4 bases and J by 1 base, with 7 bases between them. The CDR3 covers 14 residues. CDR1 and CDR2 (germline): KGHSH, LQKENI. As DNA, the CDR3 is TGTGCCAGCTCACGGGTCGTGAACACCGGGGAGCTGTTTTTT. Translated, it gives CASSRVVNTGELFF. The full variable domain, its missing parts supplied by reference TRBV18 and TRBJ2-2, is NAGVMQNPRHLVRRRGQEARLRCSPMKGHSHVYWYRQLPEEGLKFMVYLQKENIIDESGMPKERFSAEFPKEGPSILRIQQVVRGDSAAYFCASSRVVNTGELFFGEGSRLTVL.

The chain carries TRBV9 and TRBJ2-3, with TRBD2 matching over 12 bases. Unmatched junction bases numbered 7, after V lost 0 bases and J lost 5 bases. The V gene's germline CDR1 is SGDLS and CDR2 YYNGEE. This CDR3 has 17 residues. The CDR3 loop reads CASSVDLAGGPLDTQYF. The CDR3 coding sequence is TGTGCCAGCAGCGTAGATCTAGCGGGAGGGCCCTTAGATACGCAGTATTTT. Drawing the rest from reference TRBV9 and TRBJ2-3, the complete variable domain is DSGVTQTPKHLITATGQRVTLRCSPRSGDLSVYWYQQSLDQGLQFLIQYYNGEERAKGNILERFSAQQFPDLHSELNLSSLELGDSALYFCASSVDLAGGPLDTQYFGPGTRLTVL.

This clone was detected only once. CDR3 protein: CATSGPDGEQFF. The DNA for the CDR3 is TGTGCCACCTCTGGCCCGGATGGTGAGCAGTTCTTC. V and J are TRBV24-1 and TRBJ2-1; the D is unclear. CDR3 size: 12 residues. Germline V CDR1 and CDR2: KGHDR, SFDVKD. Trimming shortened V by 9 bases and J by 9 bases, and 14 bases separated the two germline ends.

Here the CDR3 reads CASSFDGSNQPQHF. The CDR3 DNA is TGTGCCAGCAGTTTTGACGGGAGCAATCAGCCCCAGCATTTT. V gene TRBV27 combines with J gene TRBJ1-5; D gene uncertain. The V gene's germline CDR1 is MNHEY and CDR2 SMNVEV (reference sequence). The CDR3 has 14 residues. The V end was cut by 3 bases, the J end by 1 base, with 7 bases between.

This chain uses TRBV6-1 with TRBJ1-2; D call uncertain. V gave up 2 bases and J gave up 9 bases, with 10 bases separating them. The CDR3 runs to 12 residues. Germline V gene data show CDR1 as MNHNS and CDR2 as SASEGT. This CDR3 reads CASSETESRYTF. The CDR3 nucleotides are TGTGCCAGCAGTGAAACAGAGAGCCGCTACACCTTC.

This chain uses TRBV27 with TRBJ1-5; 8 bases are shared with TRBD1. After removal of 6 bases from V and 6 bases from J, the junction contained 10 bases not matched to a gene. Germline V CDR1 and CDR2: MNHEY, SMNVEV (reference sequence). CDR3 size: 15 residues. CDR3 region: CASRSTGVLGQPQHF. CDR3 coding DNA: TGTGCCAGCAGGTCGACAGGGGTTCTTGGTCAGCCCCAGCATTTT.

The gene calls are TRBV5-6 and TRBJ2-7; perhaps TRBD1 as D (6 bases). V was shortened by 7 bases and J by 7 bases, with 18 bases between the two germline ends. Germline CDR1 and CDR2: SGHDT and YYEEEE. This CDR3 is 13 amino acids long. Here the CDR3 reads CASALGAEGEQYF. For the CDR3, the DNA is TGTGCCAGCGCTTTGGGGGCCGAAGGGGAGCAGTACTTC.

V gene TRBV20-1 combines with J gene TRBJ2-3, with 14 positions matching TRBD2. CDR3 length: 18 amino acids. The germline CDR1 and CDR2 sequences are DFQATT and SNEGSKA (reference sequence). Losses at the gene ends were 3 bases for V and 4 bases for J; bases not matched to a gene: 12. CDR3 protein: CSASLRLAGGPGADTQYF. The CDR3 region has the DNA TGCAGTGCTAGTTTGAGACTAGCGGGAGGGCCCGGGGCAGATACGCAGTATTTT.

The chain couples TRBV5-1 to TRBJ2-7, with 7 bases matching TRBD1. V shed 4 bases and J 3 bases; nucleotides not matched to a gene: 4. Germline-derived CDR1 and CDR2 are SGHRS and YFSETQ. The CDR3 consists of 13 residues. The CDR3 sequence: CASSRDSIYEQYF. CDR3 bases: TGCGCCAGCAGCCGGGACAGCATCTACGAGCAGTACTTC.

This chain links TRBV5-1 with TRBJ1-6, with D hard to call. This CDR3 comprises 14 residues. Germline V lookup: CDR1 SGHRS, CDR2 YFSETQ. V lost 1 base, J lost 7 bases, and 9 bases lay in between. The CDR3 DNA sequence: TGCGCCAGCAGCTTGAACAGAAGAAATTCACCCCTCCACTTT. Translated: CASSLNRRNSPLHF.